These T cell receptor beta chains were read from a single sample in a study of T cell responses to AZD1222 COVID-19 vaccine. Repertoires were generated with immunoSEQ multiplex PCR, while TCRdb's copy carries only in-frame clones and drops some. The sample has about 110,000 clones; roughly 80% are singletons. This specimen was peripheral blood, taken on day 0 of AZD1222 vaccination. The receptors derive from an adult in good health. The conserved cysteine and the conserved F or W are not part of the CDR3 here.

TRBJ2-1 TRBV19 ASSIWGVNEQF
TRBJ1-6 TRBV10-2 ASSETFSATPLH
TRBJ2-1 TRBV4-1 ASSQVGDSDEQF
TRBJ2-5 TRBV7-2 ASSFLAAHQETQY
TRBJ1-4 TRBV3-1/TRBV3-2 ASSTQGKGKLF
TRBJ1-1 TRBV7-9 ASSLLGTMNTEAF
TRBJ2-7 TRBV7-9 ASSSTWASGSYEQY
TRBJ2-2 TRBV5-1 ASSAGGLSTGELF
TRBJ1-6 TRBV5-1 ASRRGSGGSPLH
TRBJ1-1 TRBV6-5 ASNGNLNTEAF
TRBJ1-2 TRBV12-3/TRBV12-4 ASTQTGSYGYT
TRBJ1-4 TRBV19 ASSPQGVEKLF
TRBJ2-3 TRBV13 ASSIAGRSTDTQY
TRBJ2-5 TRBV5-1 ASSLQGNQETQY
TRBJ2-7 TRBV10-3 AIKKQGNYEQY
TRBJ1-2 TRBV15 ATSRLGTDGYT
TRBJ2-2 TRBV2 ASRYSANTGELF
TRBJ1-5 TRBV6-2/TRBV6-3 ASSYDRGIGLSNQPQH
TRBJ1-2 TRBV12-3/TRBV12-4 ASSFMSSYGYT
TRBJ1-2 TRBV28 ASSLYPDNYGYT
TRBJ1-6 TRBV18 ASSPIRGTSGSPLH
TRBJ1-3 TRBV7-7 ASSLGSYGAGNTIY
TRBJ1-3 TRBV5-1 ASSSDRAGNTIY
TRBJ1-1 TRBV6-5 ASSYGGLDTEAF
TRBJ2-3 TRBV2 ASSEAGWGSTDTQY
TRBJ1-2 TRBV28 ASSPPGQGWGYT
TRBJ1-5 TRBV18 ASSSRDLNQPQH
TRBJ2-7 TRBV7-8 ASSSRGQGIEQY
TRBJ2-7 TRBV28 ASTSRGGSVSYEQY
TRBJ1-5 TRBV5-1 ASSLGRSGRFASNQPQH
TRBJ1-2 TRBV14 ASSPRTGDGYT
TRBJ2-4 TRBV5-1 ASSLALWGNKNIQY
TRBJ1-2 TRBV19 ASAQLGTVAYGYT
TRBJ1-1 TRBV12-3/TRBV12-4 ASHREMNTEAF
TRBJ1-1 TRBV6-1 ASSEVFGGEAF
TRBJ2-3 TRBV29-1 SVEENTQY
TRBJ2-6 TRBV6-6 ASSRPPGAANSGANVLT
TRBJ1-3 TRBV28 ASSLQGGNTIY
TRBJ2-3 TRBV19 ASSYRGTDTQY
TRBJ1-6 TRBV3-1/TRBV3-2 ASSPLRAARGSPLH
TRBJ1-1 TRBV6-5 ASSYVGAGTEAF
TRBJ1-1 TRBV29-1 SVEADRYEAF
TRBJ2-7 TRBV28 ASSLRGTGKKEQY
TRBJ2-7 TRBV3-1/TRBV3-2 ASSQARGRTYEQY
TRBJ2-7 TRBV6-6 ATYLQGTHEQY
TRBJ1-6 TRBV11-2 ASSLAWNSPLH
TRBJ1-3 TRBV10-3 AISEWANTIY
TRBJ2-7 TRBV5-8 ASSFGLEQY
TRBJ1-1 TRBV6-5 ASSWFNTEAF
TRBJ2-5 TRBV15 ATSRGQGGTQY
TRBJ1-4 TRBV7-9 ASSLLGVREKLF
TRBJ2-3 TRBV7-3 ASSVRTSGSKGTDTQY
TRBJ2-5 TRBV27 ASSFGGQETQY
TRBJ2-7 TRBV7-2 ASSLVGGSYEQY
TRBJ1-3 TRBV9 ASSVEGSGNTIY
TRBJ1-5 TRBV20-1 SASRREGTQPQH